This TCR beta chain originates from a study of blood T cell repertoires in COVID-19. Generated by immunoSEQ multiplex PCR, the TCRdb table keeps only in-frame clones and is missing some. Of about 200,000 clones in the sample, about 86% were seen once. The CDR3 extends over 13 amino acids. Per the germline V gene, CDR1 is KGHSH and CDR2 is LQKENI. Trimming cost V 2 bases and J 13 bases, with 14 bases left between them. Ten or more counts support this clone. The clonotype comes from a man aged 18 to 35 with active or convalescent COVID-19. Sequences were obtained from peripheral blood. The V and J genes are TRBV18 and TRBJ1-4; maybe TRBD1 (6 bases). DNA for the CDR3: TGTGCCAGCTCACCAGAGACAGGCCGGGGACTGTTTTTT. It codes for CASSPETGRGLFF.